One sample yielded the 10 T cell receptor beta chains listed below, sequenced in a study of shared clonotypes between healthy human individuals. Assay used: immunoSEQ multiplex PCR; TCRdb lists only in-frame clones, some missing. The sample shows 2 million or so clones, 90% to 95% of them seen only once. Sequencing was done on a sample of naive CD4+ T cells sorted from blood. The subset: CD45RA+ positively selected. The receptor set was obtained from a man between 18 and 35 years old in good health.

The genes are TRBV9 and TRBJ2-7; 14 nucleotides match TRBD2. The CDR3 has 18 residues. Germline CDR1 is SGDLS and CDR2 is YYNGEE. V lost 3 bases to trimming and J lost 6 bases; unmatched junction nucleotides: 14. The chain's CDR3 is CASSGPTSGRAKLGEQYF. CDR3 sequence (DNA): TGTGCCAGCAGCGGGCCGACTAGCGGGAGGGCCAAACTCGGCGAGCAGTACTTC.

The rearrangement joins TRBV29-1 to TRBJ2-3; D remains unclear. Trimming shortened V by 4 bases and J by 3 bases, and 8 bases separated the two germline ends. The CDR3 sequence is 12 residues long. Germline values: CDR1 SQVTM, CDR2 ANQGSEA. The CDR3 nucleotides are TGCAGCGTTGGGGTGGGAACAGATACGCAGTATTTT. This encodes CSVGVGTDTQYF.

The CDR3 sequence is CASSAKVRTGGVHGANVLTF. The CDR3 DNA is TGTGCCAGCAGCGCCAAGGTCCGGACAGGGGGCGTTCATGGGGCCAACGTCCTGACTTTC. This chain links TRBV9 with TRBJ2-6, with TRBD1 matching 11 bases. The CDR3 covers 20 residues. Germline loops: CDR1 SGDLS, CDR2 YYNGEE. V gave up 3 bases and J gave up 3 bases; unmatched junction bases: 14.

The chain joins TRBV6-1 to TRBJ2-2; possibly TRBD2 for D (6 bases). This CDR3 comprises 13 residues. Trimming removed 6 bases at V and 5 bases at J, with 10 bases between. Germline CDR1 MNHNS, CDR2 SASEGT. The CDR3 loop reads CASRGTGTGELFF. DNA for the CDR3: TGTGCCAGCAGGGGGACTGGTACCGGGGAGCTGTTTTTT.

The chain links TRBV9 to TRBJ1-6; D is undetermined. The CDR3 is 13 residues long. The germline V gene encodes CDR1 SGDLS and CDR2 YYNGEE. V lost 3 bases and J lost 10, with 11 bases in between. Written as DNA, the CDR3 is TGTGCCAGCAGCGCCGACCGGGGATCACCCCTCCACTTT. As protein: CASSADRGSPLHF.

This clone was picked up one time. The V and J genes are TRBV6-1 and TRBJ1-2; TRBD1 is a possible D gene (5 bases). Looked up from germline, CDR1 is MNHNS and CDR2 is SASEGT. The CDR3 has 13 residues. Trimming stripped 4 bases from V and 7 bases from J, with 13 bases between. The CDR3 region has the DNA TGTGCCAGCAGTGGACAGTTGGGGGGTGGCTACACCTTC. The encoded protein is CASSGQLGGGYTF.

Note on this clone: Relative to the germline gene, one junction end is altered; a read error may explain this. The chain links TRBV7-9 to TRBJ1-2, with TRBD1 identical over 9 bases. The CDR3 loop spans 14 amino acids. The germline V gene encodes CDR1 SEHNR and CDR2 FQNEAQ (reference sequence). Here the CDR3 reads CASGFSDRGYGYTF. CDR3 coding DNA: TGTGCCAGCGGCTTTTCGGACAGGGGATATGGCTACACCTTC.

The rearrangement joins TRBV11-2 to TRBJ2-1; D not resolved. Trimming shortened V by 5 bases and J by 7 bases, and 15 bases separated the two germline ends. Germline V gene data show CDR1 as SGHAT and CDR2 as FQNNGV. The CDR3 is 14 residues long. This chain's CDR3 is CASSPTDGPNEQFF. The CDR3 region has the DNA TGTGCCAGCAGCCCCACGGACGGGCCAAATGAGCAGTTCTTC.

V is TRBV28 and J is TRBJ2-1; unclear D gene. The CDR3 is 17 amino acids. V was shortened by 5 bases and J by 5 bases, with 22 bases between the two germline ends. Germline CDR1 MDHEN, CDR2 SYDVKM. CDR3 sequence (DNA): TGTGCCAGCAGTCCCACCCGGGTAGGCGTTAACAACAATGAGCAGTTCTTC. Translating gives CASSPTRVGVNNNEQFF.

About this clone itself: Other DNA sequences in the same sample also yield this CDR3. The J gene is TRBJ1-2, the V gene TRBV28, with D unclear. Trimming stripped 3 bases from V and 5 bases from J, with 4 bases between. Germline-derived CDR1 and CDR2 are MDHEN and SYDVKM. The CDR3 spans 11 residues. The CDR3 sequence is CASSLTYGYTF. The CDR3 DNA is TGTGCCAGCAGTTTGACTTATGGCTACACCTTC.